This T cell receptor beta chain was sequenced during a study of T cell changes during pregnancy in multiple sclerosis. The germline V gene has CDR1 LGHNA and CDR2 YNFKEQ. V lost 4 bases to trimming and J lost 5 bases; unmatched junction nucleotides: 8. The CDR3 covers 15 residues. TCRdb keeps only in-frame clones here, not all; method: immunoSEQ multiplex PCR. The data contain tens of thousands of clones, almost 95% of them seen just once; the ten biggest clones take up more than 0.95%. Sequenced here: peripheral blood, sampled after pregnancy. This chain connects TRBV4-2 to TRBJ2-3; 8 nucleotides match TRBD2. The TCR was taken from a female donor with multiple sclerosis, enrolled in a pregnancy study. The DNA for the CDR3 is TGTGCCAGCAGCCGAGGACTCGCGGGGGGAGATACGCAGTATTTT. This gives the protein CASSRGLAGGDTQYF.